In its sample, the clone carrying this T cell receptor (beta chain) was seen a few times. The antigen is not known. This sample was included in a study of post-analysis software for immune sequencing data. Study-wide background: There were relapsing-remitting, secondary progressive and progressive-relapsing multiple sclerosis among the disease courses included. The study, taken as a whole, reports: Several TRBV segments, TRBV5-6, TRBV5-1 and TRBV20-1 among them, were found more frequent in patients than controls. Significantly lower normalized Chao1 diversity was seen in multiple sclerosis patients than in controls.

The CDR3 length is 16 residues. Germline assignment: CDR1 SGHAT and CDR2 FQNNGV. V dropped 7 bases and J dropped 4; count of bases not matched to a gene: 13. Tagging with unique molecular identifiers was a feature of the TCR beta cDNA libraries. Out of roughly 0.85 to 10 million T cells, about 510,000 cDNA molecules were generated. MiXCR, run by TCRdb on the PCR reads, gives a single entry per CDR3 protein. The repertoire holds roughly 580,000 distinct CDR3 sequences, with roughly 40% as singletons. This sequence was found in a girl between 5 and 17 years old with multiple sclerosis. The material sequenced was blood. The chain combines TRBV11-2 with TRBJ2-1, with 7 bases fitting TRBD2. The CDR3 DNA reads as TGTGCCAGCACCAATAAAGGGACTACTGGTTACAATGAGCAGTTCTTC. It translates to CASTNKGTTGYNEQFF.